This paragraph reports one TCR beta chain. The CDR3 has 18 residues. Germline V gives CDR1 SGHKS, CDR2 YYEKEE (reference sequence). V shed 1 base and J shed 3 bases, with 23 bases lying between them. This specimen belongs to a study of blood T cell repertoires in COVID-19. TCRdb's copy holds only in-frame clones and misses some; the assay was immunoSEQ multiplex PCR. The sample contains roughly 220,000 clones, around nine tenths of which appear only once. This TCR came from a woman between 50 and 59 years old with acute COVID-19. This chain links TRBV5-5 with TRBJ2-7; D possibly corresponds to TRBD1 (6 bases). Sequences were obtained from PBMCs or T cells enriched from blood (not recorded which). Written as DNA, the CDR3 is TGTGCCAGCAGCTTGTCTCAGGGGAGCAGCGTCCTCATCTACGAGCAGTACTTC. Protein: CASSLSQGSSVLIYEQYF. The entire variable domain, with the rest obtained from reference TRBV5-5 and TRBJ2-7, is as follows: DAGVTQSPTHLIKTRGQQVTLRCSPISGHKSVSWYQQVLGQGPQFIFQYYEKEERGRGNFPDRFSARQFPNYSSELNVNALLLGDSALYLCASSLSQGSSVLIYEQYFGPGTRLTVT.